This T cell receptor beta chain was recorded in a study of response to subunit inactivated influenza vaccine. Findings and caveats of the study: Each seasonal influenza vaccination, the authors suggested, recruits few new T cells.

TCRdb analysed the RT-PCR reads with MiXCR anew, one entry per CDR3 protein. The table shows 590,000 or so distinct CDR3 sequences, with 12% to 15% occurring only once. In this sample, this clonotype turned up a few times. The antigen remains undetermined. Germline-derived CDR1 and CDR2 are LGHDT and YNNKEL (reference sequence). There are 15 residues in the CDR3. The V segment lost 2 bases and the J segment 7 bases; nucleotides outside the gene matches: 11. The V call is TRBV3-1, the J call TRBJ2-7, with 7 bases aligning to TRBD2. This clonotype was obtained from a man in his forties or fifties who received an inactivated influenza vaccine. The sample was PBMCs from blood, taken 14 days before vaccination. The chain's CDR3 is CASSQQTSRPGEQYF. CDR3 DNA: TGTGCCAGCAGCCAACAGACTAGCAGGCCAGGAGAGCAGTACTTC.